The source of this TCR beta chain is a study of OX40 agonist ivuxolimab in advanced cancers. General study findings and limits: With doses of 0.1 to 3.0 mg/kg, CD4+ and CD8+ blood T cells had undergone clonal expansion by week 6.

Generated by immunoSEQ multiplex PCR, the TCRdb table keeps only in-frame clones and is missing some. Of 45,000 or so clones listed, 80% are singletons. The CDR3 runs 15 residues. Germline CDR1 and CDR2: SGHAT and FQNNGV. V gave up 1 base and J gave up 4 bases, with 11 bases separating them. This clone was observed once. Its target is not known. V and J are TRBV11-2 and TRBJ2-1, with D perhaps matching TRBD2 (5 bases). The receptor was isolated from an adult with an advanced solid tumor such as melanoma, head and neck, liver or kidney cancer. The sequencing here drew on CD4+ or CD8+ T cells sorted from blood, taken in a trial of the OX40 agonist ivuxolimab. CDR3 DNA: TGTGCCAGCAGCTTAGGGGAGTACCTTTACAATGAGCAGTTCTTC. This codes for CASSLGEYLYNEQFF.